The 6 T cell receptor beta chains presented below share a single source sample, sequenced in a study of cytomegalovirus exposure and HLA in healthy donors. PCR used 60 Vbeta primers and 13 Jbeta primers. Only in-frame clones appear in the TCRdb table, and some are missing; sequencing was by immunoSEQ multiplex PCR. The sample lists fewer than 350,000 clones, around 90% occurring once. The sequencing input was PBMCs. The receptors were gathered from a woman between 18 and 29 years old in good health and CMV-seronegative.

With respect to this clone: The germline gene is not matched at one end of the junction; a read error may be the cause. This chain joins TRBV4-1 and TRBJ2-1; weak D call: TRBD2 (6 bases). Germline CDR1 is MGHRA and CDR2 is YSYEKL. The CDR3 consists of 14 residues. The CDR3 loop is CASSLGLSYNEQFF. The CDR3 nucleotides read TGTGCCAGCAGCCTCGGACTATCTTACAATGAGCAGTTCTTC.

The CDR3 loop reads CASSPGLDTIYGYTF. CDR3 in DNA: TGTGCCAGCAGTCCGGGACTCGATACTATCTATGGCTACACCTTC. This sequence joins TRBV6-1 and TRBJ1-2; a possible D gene is TRBD1 (5 bases). The CDR3 is 15 amino acids. Germline values: CDR1 MNHNS, CDR2 SASEGT. The germline V and J ends were trimmed by 5 bases and 4 bases, with 17 bases remaining between them.

V is TRBV11-2 and J is TRBJ1-2; unclear D gene. Looked up from germline, CDR1 is SGHAT and CDR2 is FQNNGV. V dropped 1 base and J dropped 1 base, with 10 bases sitting between them. This CDR3 has 15 residues. The CDR3 region has the DNA TGTGCCAGCAGCTTAGGAGGCGGATATAACTATGGCTACACCTTC. Translation gives CASSLGGGYNYGYTF.

This rearrangement joins TRBV7-9 to TRBJ1-4, with 7 bases matching TRBD1. Looked up from germline, CDR1 is SEHNR and CDR2 is FQNEAQ (reference sequence). Trimming at V came to 0 bases and at J to 2 bases, leaving 6 bases not matched to a gene. CDR3 length: 17 amino acids. The DNA for the CDR3 is TGTGCCAGCAGCTTAGCCCAAGGGGGCTTGACTAATGAAAAACTGTTTTTT. Translating it yields CASSLAQGGLTNEKLFF.

This chain joins TRBV5-1 and TRBJ2-5, with 7 bases identical to TRBD2. Germline V gene data show CDR1 as SGHRS and CDR2 as YFSETQ. J gave up 5 bases and V 4 bases, and 8 bases lay outside the gene matches. CDR3 length: 14 residues. CDR3 sequence (DNA): TGCGCCAGCAGCCGCGGGGGACGGGAGGAGACCCAGTACTTC. It is translated as CASSRGGREETQYF.

Points on this clone: The junction departs from the called germline gene at one end, perhaps through a read error. V and J are TRBV7-9 and TRBJ2-7; D possibly corresponds to TRBD2 (6 bases). The V gene's germline CDR1 is SEHNR and CDR2 FQNEAQ (reference sequence). The CDR3 consists of 14 residues. The CDR3 nucleotides are TGTTCCAGCAGCTTAGGAGGGATTACCTACGAGCAGTACTTC. This codes for CSSSLGGITYEQYF.